Listed here are 16 T cell receptor beta chains from one sample, sequenced in a study of blood T cell repertoires in COVID-19. Some clones are missing from TCRdb's copy, which holds only in-frame ones; the method was immunoSEQ multiplex PCR. The sample includes around 170,000 clones, around 83% of them seen just once. Sequencing was performed on peripheral blood. Receptor source: a man in his fifties with active or convalescent COVID-19.

V and J are TRBV5-6 and TRBJ2-1, with D possibly being TRBD1 (5 bases). With 1 base removed from V and 10 bases from J, the gap between germline ends came to 21 bases. There are 16 residues in the CDR3. Germline lookup yields CDR1 SGHDT and CDR2 YYEEEE. The CDR3 reads CASSLFLAGKTQEQFF. For the CDR3, the DNA is TGTGCCAGCAGCTTGTTTTTGGCAGGGAAAACCCAGGAGCAGTTCTTC.

This clone appeared a few times. The rearrangement links TRBV2 to TRBJ2-2; tentatively, D is TRBD1 (6 bases). With 6 bases removed from V and 5 bases from J, the gap between germline ends came to 16 bases. The CDR3 contains 15 residues. The germline V gene has CDR1 SNHLY and CDR2 FYNNEI. CDR3 coding DNA: TGTGCCAGCAGCGGACAGCCTGTAGCAACCGGGGAGCTGTTTTTT. Encoded protein: CASSGQPVATGELFF.

The J gene is TRBJ2-7, the V gene TRBV27, with D possibly being TRBD1 (7 bases). This CDR3 region has 17 residues. V lost 5 bases to trimming and J lost 2 bases, with 22 bases between them. In germline, CDR1 is MNHEY, CDR2 SMNVEV (reference sequence). The CDR3 sequence is CASSRIWGRGDTYEQYF. The CDR3 nucleotides read TGTGCCAGCAGTCGTATATGGGGCAGGGGGGACACCTACGAGCAGTACTTC.

The J gene is TRBJ1-2, the V gene TRBV29-1; 9 bases line up with TRBD1. The CDR3 is 14 residues long. J was trimmed by 3 bases and V by 7 bases; bases with no gene match: 9. Germline CDR1 SQVTM, CDR2 ANQGSEA. The DNA of the CDR3 is TGCAGCGCTATGGGACAGGGAAGGGACTATGGCTACACCTTC. Encoded protein: CSAMGQGRDYGYTF.

The chain uses TRBV28 and TRBJ2-3; no definite D call. This CDR3 has 11 residues. V shed 6 bases and J shed 6 bases, with 7 bases lying between them. Germline lookup yields CDR1 MDHEN and CDR2 SYDVKM. CDR3 sequence (DNA): TGTGCCAGCAGCAAACTGGATACGCAGTATTTT. It specifies CASSKLDTQYF.

V usage is TRBV7-2 and J usage is TRBJ2-5; 8 bases are shared with TRBD1. Germline V gene lookup returns CDR1 SGHTA and CDR2 FQGNSA. The CDR3 covers 16 residues. V trimming: 2 bases; J trimming: 4 bases; junction bases outside the gene matches: 9. The chain's CDR3 is CASSLRGKDRGETQYF. The CDR3 nucleotides are TGTGCCAGCAGCTTAAGGGGTAAAGACAGGGGAGAGACCCAGTACTTC.

The V and J genes are TRBV2 and TRBJ2-3; 10 nucleotides match TRBD1. The CDR3 extends over 13 amino acids. The V gene's germline CDR1 is SNHLY and CDR2 FYNNEI. J gave up 5 bases and V 6 bases, and 2 bases lay outside the gene matches. CDR3 loop: CASRGTGVDTQYF. The DNA of the CDR3 is TGTGCCAGCAGGGGGACAGGGGTAGATACGCAGTATTTT.

In its sample, this clone was seen a few times. V and J are TRBV6-1 and TRBJ2-3; 8 bases map to TRBD2. V trimming: 2 bases; J trimming: 6 bases; junction bases outside the gene matches: 4. CDR3 size: 14 residues. Looked up from germline, CDR1 is MNHNS and CDR2 is SASEGT. This chain's CDR3 is CASSELTGGDTQYF. In DNA, the CDR3 is TGTGCCAGCAGTGAATTGACGGGGGGGGATACGCAGTATTTT.

This chain uses TRBV24-1 with TRBJ1-4, with 11 bases aligning to TRBD1. The CDR3 loop spans 18 amino acids. Unmatched junction bases numbered 12, after V lost 3 bases and J lost 7 bases. The germline V gene has CDR1 KGHDR and CDR2 SFDVKD. The CDR3 DNA reads as TGTGCCACCAGTGATCCCCCGGGACAGGGGGGGACGGGTGAAAAACTGTTTTTT. It codes for CATSDPPGQGGTGEKLFF.

The chain has TRBV11-2 and TRBJ2-1; 8 nucleotides agree with TRBD1. Trimming took 5 bases from V and 5 from J; bases not matched to a gene: 14. Germline V lookup: CDR1 SGHAT, CDR2 FQNNGV. This CDR3 contains 17 residues. CDR3 protein: CASSPPTGTGPNNEQFF. The CDR3 DNA is TGTGCCAGCAGCCCGCCAACCGGGACAGGACCTAACAATGAGCAGTTCTTC.

The J gene is TRBJ2-3, the V gene TRBV25-1; 8 nucleotides line up with TRBD1. V lost 4 bases, J lost 4 bases, and 4 bases stayed unmatched. The V gene's germline CDR1 is MGHDK and CDR2 SYGVNS. This CDR3 spans 14 amino acids. DNA of the CDR3: TGTGCCAGCAGTGGGACAGGGTCTGCAGATACGCAGTATTTT. Amino acids: CASSGTGSADTQYF.

This chain connects TRBV5-1 to TRBJ2-5; 9 bases fit TRBD1. Germline values: CDR1 SGHRS, CDR2 YFSETQ. With V trimmed by 0 bases and J by 2 bases, 2 bases remained unmatched. The CDR3 length is 15 residues. CDR3 nucleotide sequence: TGCGCCAGCAGCTTGGGGACAGGGGTACAAGAGACCCAGTACTTC. As protein: CASSLGTGVQETQYF.

This chain joins TRBV27 and TRBJ1-1, with D uncertain. Trimming took off 2 bases at V and 5 bases at J, with 6 bases between the two ends. This CDR3 region has 12 residues. Germline V gene sequence: CDR1 MNHEY, CDR2 SMNVEV (reference sequence). The CDR3, as DNA: TGTGCCAGCAGTTTAACGGGAACTGAAGCTTTCTTT. Translation gives CASSLTGTEAFF.

The rearrangement links TRBV18 to TRBJ1-3; no clear D gene. CDR1 is KGHSH and CDR2 is LQKENI in the germline V gene. V was cut by 5 bases and J by 0 bases, with 5 bases left in between. There are 13 residues in the CDR3. CDR3 residues: CASSENSGNTIYF. CDR3 DNA: TGTGCCAGCTCAGAGAACTCTGGAAACACCATATATTTT.

The chain joins TRBV4-1 to TRBJ1-1; weak D call: TRBD1 (5 bases). Germline values: CDR1 MGHRA, CDR2 YSYEKL. V was clipped by 0 bases and J by 5 bases, with 22 bases between them. The CDR3 runs 18 residues. As DNA, the CDR3 is TGCGCCAGCAGCCAAGATAATAAGGCAGGGTGGTCGTGGACTGAAGCTTTCTTT. This encodes CASSQDNKAGWSWTEAFF.

CDR3 protein: CASSEARGHGQPQHF. The CDR3 DNA reads as TGTGCCAGCAGTGAAGCGCGGGGGCATGGTCAGCCCCAGCATTTT. V gene TRBV6-1 combines with J gene TRBJ1-5; D may be TRBD1 (6 bases). From germline, CDR1 is MNHNS and CDR2 SASEGT. The V and J ends lost 0 bases and 6 bases respectively, with 12 bases between them. The CDR3 contains 15 residues.